The entry below gives a single T cell receptor (beta chain) sequence along with its context. The antigen remains unidentified. The CDR3 is made up of 16 amino acids. This specimen comes from a study of shared clonotypes between healthy human individuals. Study-wide background: Donors had three CD4 naive, three CD4 memory, two CD8 naive and one CD8 memory plate apiece.

Whole-study results and caveats: Memory subsets generally showed lower estimated richness than naive subsets.

The assay used deep level. Authors' data handling: ImmunoSEQ supplied junction-only sequences lacking quality scores, so filtering was different. The protocol was immunoSEQ multiplex PCR, while the TCRdb copy is restricted to in-frame clones and leaves out a portion. V, J and clone size derive from that table, while D and trimming were established from the DNA sequence. The sample consists of about 110,000 clones, roughly 70% of them appearing once. The sample taken for sequencing was memory CD8+ T cells sorted from blood. Stated subset: CD45RO+ cells pooled with CCR7-negative TemRA cells. The source of this sequence is a woman between 25 and 40 years old in good health. The chain couples TRBV21-1 to TRBJ1-5; the D segment call TRBD1 is taken from the table without a DNA check. TRBV21-1 is a pseudogene locus. The CDR3 loop reads CASSPGTGQSNQPQHF. CDR3 coding DNA: TGTGCCAGCAGCCCGGGGACAGGACAAAGCAATCAGCCCCAGCATTTT.